Listed here are 25 T cell receptor beta chains from one sample, sequenced in a study of CD8 T cells in ankylosing spondylitis (dated by TCRdb to about 2017). Summary of the overall study and its limitations: A TCR beta motif of about 8 highly homologous amino acid variants appeared characteristic of blood from ankylosing spondylitis patients.

Their specific antigens are unknown. Library creation used 5' RACE. The sequencing machine was an Illumina HiSeq 2500. In TCRdb, the public reads were trimmed at Q25 with fastp and aligned with MiXCR, with productive beta chains retained. For every CDR3 protein sequence, its rows merge into one entry that carries the most common genes and DNA. The sample contains a few hundred thousand distinct CDR3 sequences, approximately 20% of them found a single time. The top ten hold about a sixth of the sample. The material sequenced was blood, either unsorted or a sorted T cell fraction (not recorded which). All receptors come from a male donor with ankylosing spondylitis.

J is TRBJ2-3 and V is TRBV5-4; tentatively, D is TRBD2 (6 bases). The V gene's germline CDR1 is SGHNT and CDR2 YYREEE (reference sequence). The CDR3 is 14 residues long. CDR3 sequence: CASAWASGTDTQYF. As DNA, the CDR3 is TGTGCGTCAGCGTGGGCTAGCGGCACAGATACGCAGTATTTT.

This clonotype was seen ten or more times. This chain links TRBV29-1 with TRBJ2-7; TRBD1 agrees at 7 bases. Losses at the gene ends were 2 bases for V and 7 bases for J; bases not matched to a gene: 8. Germline lookup yields CDR1 SQVTM and CDR2 ANQGSEA. The CDR3 loop spans 13 amino acids. The CDR3 protein is CSVEITGAREQYF. The DNA for the CDR3 is TGCAGCGTTGAAATAACAGGGGCACGGGAGCAGTACTTC.

The chain has TRBV15 and TRBJ2-3; weak D call: TRBD2 (5 bases). CDR1 and CDR2 from the germline V gene are LNHNV and YYDKDF (reference sequence). V was cut by 0 bases and J by 7 bases, with 8 bases left in between. This CDR3 region has 13 residues. The CDR3 region has the DNA TGTGCCACCAGCAGAGATTCGGGAAATACGCAGTATTTT. Translating it yields CATSRDSGNTQYF. The full variable domain, with the rest looked up from reference TRBV15 and TRBJ2-3, is DAMVIQNPRYQVTQFGKPVTLSCSQTLNHNVMYWYQQKSSQAPKLLFHYYDKDFNNEADTPDNFQSRRPNTSFCFLDIRSPGLGDTAMYLCATSRDSGNTQYFGPGTRLTVL.

This rearrangement joins TRBV19 to TRBJ2-3; the D gene is possibly TRBD2 (6 bases). Trimming cost V 4 bases and J 0 bases, with 14 bases left between them. Germline CDR1 reads LNHDA; CDR2 reads SQIVND (reference sequence). This CDR3 region has 16 residues. Here the CDR3 reads CASSTSGDFSTDTQYF. The CDR3 DNA reads as TGTGCCAGTAGTACCAGTGGGGACTTTAGCACAGATACGCAGTATTTT. The variable domain in full, completed from reference TRBV19 and TRBJ2-3, reads DGGITQSPKYLFRKEGQNVTLSCEQNLNHDAMYWYRQDPGQGLRLIYYSQIVNDFQKGDIAEGYSVSREKKESFPLTVTSAQKNPTAFYLCASSTSGDFSTDTQYFGPGTRLTVL.

In this sample, this clonotype turned up many times. The V call is TRBV7-2, the J call TRBJ2-3, with 7 nucleotides matching TRBD2. Germline loops: CDR1 SGHTA, CDR2 FQGNSA. This CDR3 has 16 amino acids. V gave up 1 base and J gave up 1 base; unmatched junction bases: 5. CDR3 nucleotides: TGTGCCAGCAGCTTAGGAGGCGGGAGAGGCACAGATACGCAGTATTTT. It is translated as CASSLGGGRGTDTQYF.

This chain links TRBV18 with TRBJ2-7, with TRBD2 matching 7 bases. Germline-derived CDR1 and CDR2 are KGHSH and LQKENI. The CDR3 is 14 amino acids. With 3 bases clipped from V and 7 bases from J, the junction kept 9 bases outside the gene matches. The CDR3 region has the DNA TGTGCCAGCTCACCCGGGACTACCTTATGGGAGCAGTACTTC. This codes for CASSPGTTLWEQYF.

The rearrangement uses TRBV11-2 and TRBJ1-1; D not resolved. Deletions cut 5 bases from V and 8 bases from J, with 15 bases between. The CDR3 has 13 amino acids. The germline gives CDR1 SGHAT, CDR2 FQNNGV. The CDR3 sequence: CASSPFRTEEAFF. The DNA for the CDR3 is TGTGCCAGCAGCCCGTTCCGGACGGAAGAAGCTTTCTTT.

This clonotype showed up just a few times. The J gene is TRBJ2-7, the V gene TRBV20-1; 9 bases map to TRBD1. The germline V gene has CDR1 DFQATT and CDR2 SNEGSKA (reference sequence). The CDR3 has 14 residues. With 2 bases clipped from V and 3 bases from J, the junction kept 5 bases outside the gene matches. The CDR3 loop reads CSARHRGPGYEQYF. The CDR3 DNA reads TGCAGTGCTAGACACAGGGGGCCCGGCTACGAGCAGTACTTC.

V and J are TRBV4-3 and TRBJ1-6, with no clear D. Per germline, CDR1 LGHNA and CDR2 YSLEER. With 3 bases removed from V and 5 bases from J, the gap between germline ends came to 8 bases. CDR3 length: 14 amino acids. The CDR3 reads CASSQNTNNSPLHF. CDR3 sequence (DNA): TGCGCCAGCAGCCAGAATACGAATAATTCACCCCTCCACTTT.

V gene TRBV20-1 combines with J gene TRBJ2-7, with 8 nucleotides matching TRBD1. Germline V CDR1 and CDR2: DFQATT, SNEGSKA (reference sequence). CDR3 length: 13 amino acids. With V trimmed by 6 bases and J by 5 bases, 9 bases remained unmatched. CDR3 DNA: TGCAGTGCAGAACTCAGGGGGCCCGACGAGCAGTACTTC. It encodes CSAELRGPDEQYF.

V and J are TRBV9 and TRBJ2-3; D is unclear. The CDR3 runs to 16 residues. In germline, CDR1 is SGDLS, CDR2 YYNGEE. The V end was cut by 0 bases, the J end by 3 bases, with 14 bases between. CDR3 residues: CASSVGRVGGTDTQYF. The CDR3 nucleotides read TGTGCCAGCAGCGTAGGCCGGGTCGGTGGAACAGATACGCAGTATTTT. Drawing the rest from reference TRBV9 and TRBJ2-3, the complete variable domain is DSGVTQTPKHLITATGQRVTLRCSPRSGDLSVYWYQQSLDQGLQFLIQYYNGEERAKGNILERFSAQQFPDLHSELNLSSLELGDSALYFCASSVGRVGGTDTQYFGPGTRLTVL.

The chain uses TRBV20-1 and TRBJ2-5, with TRBD2 identical over 13 bases. Trimming at V came to 5 bases and at J to 7 bases, leaving 7 bases not matched to a gene. Per germline, CDR1 DFQATT and CDR2 SNEGSKA (reference sequence). This CDR3 has 14 amino acids. Written as DNA, the CDR3 is TGCAGTGCTTCAAGACTAGCGGGAGGTGGGACCCAGTACTTC. Amino acids: CSASRLAGGGTQYF.

The chain has TRBV29-1 and TRBJ2-2; 7 bases map to TRBD1. The CDR3 extends over 14 amino acids. Germline V gives CDR1 SQVTM, CDR2 ANQGSEA. The J segment lost 0 bases and the V segment lost 4 bases, leaving 2 bases of the junction unmatched. The CDR3 sequence is CSVVGTANTGELFF. CDR3 nucleotides: TGCAGCGTTGTCGGGACAGCGAACACCGGGGAGCTGTTTTTT.

The chain uses TRBV20-1 and TRBJ2-3, with 15 bases aligning to TRBD2. The CDR3 runs to 17 residues. With 6 bases clipped from V and 3 bases from J, the junction kept 10 bases outside the gene matches. Germline V gene sequence: CDR1 DFQATT, CDR2 SNEGSKA (reference sequence). The CDR3 is CSADPGLAGGFTDTQYF. The CDR3 coding sequence is TGCAGTGCCGATCCGGGACTAGCGGGAGGTTTTACAGATACGCAGTATTTT.

This chain links TRBV15 with TRBJ2-7; D ambiguous. Germline V lookup: CDR1 LNHNV, CDR2 YYDKDF (reference sequence). The CDR3 covers 14 residues. The germline V and J ends were trimmed by 1 base and 0 bases, with 7 bases remaining between them. CDR3 protein: CATSRGQVSYEQYF. DNA of the CDR3: TGTGCCACCAGCAGAGGGCAGGTCTCCTACGAGCAGTACTTC.

The chain links TRBV20-1 to TRBJ2-1, with 8 positions matching TRBD2. Germline V gene lookup returns CDR1 DFQATT and CDR2 SNEGSKA (reference sequence). The CDR3 covers 15 residues. V lost 0 bases and J lost 9; bases outside the gene matches: 10. The CDR3 region is CSARDNRLALAEQFF. DNA for the CDR3: TGCAGTGCTAGAGATAACCGACTAGCGTTGGCTGAGCAGTTCTTC.

The chain uses TRBV7-2 and TRBJ2-5; 7 nucleotides match TRBD1. Losses at the gene ends were 5 bases for V and 0 bases for J; bases not matched to a gene: 9. The germline gives CDR1 SGHTA, CDR2 FQGNSA. The CDR3 sequence is 16 residues long. CDR3: CASSTVGQIHQETQYF. CDR3 sequence (DNA): TGTGCCAGCAGCACCGTGGGACAGATCCACCAAGAGACCCAGTACTTC.

In its sample, this clonotype was seen a few times. The rearrangement uses TRBV24-1 and TRBJ2-2; 7 bases are a match to TRBD2. The CDR3 covers 17 residues. Trimming at V came to 7 bases and at J to 8 bases, leaving 18 bases not matched to a gene. Germline CDR1 is KGHDR and CDR2 is SFDVKD. CDR3 nucleotide sequence: TGTGCCACCAGCAACAAACTAGCGAGGCCTCGGGTTGGGGAGCTGTTTTTT. As protein: CATSNKLARPRVGELFF.

This clonotype was seen more than once but under ten times. The chain carries TRBV27 and TRBJ2-7, with 13 bases fitting TRBD2. The V segment lost 5 bases and the J segment 4 bases; nucleotides outside the gene matches: 8. Germline V gives CDR1 MNHEY, CDR2 SMNVEV (reference sequence). The CDR3 covers 16 residues. CDR3 in DNA: TGTGCCAGCAGTCTCCGGACTAGCGGGAGTCTATACGAGCAGTACTTC. This translates into CASSLRTSGSLYEQYF.

This chain links TRBV11-2 with TRBJ1-4, with TRBD1 matching over 7 bases. Per the germline V gene, CDR1 is SGHAT and CDR2 is FQNNGV. The V and J ends lost 7 bases and 8 bases, in that order; junction bases with no gene match: 10. The CDR3 covers 14 residues. Written as DNA, the CDR3 is TGTGCCAGCACCATCAGGACAGGTCCGGAAAAACTGTTTTTT. As protein: CASTIRTGPEKLFF.

The chain's CDR3 is CASSSPNQPQHF. CDR3 in DNA: TGTGCCAGCAGTTCCCCCAATCAGCCCCAGCATTTT. The rearrangement uses TRBV27 and TRBJ1-5; D gene ambiguous. The germline V gene encodes CDR1 MNHEY and CDR2 SMNVEV (reference sequence). Deletions cut 4 bases from V and 3 bases from J, with 4 bases between. This CDR3 has 12 residues.

This clonotype has more than one count but fewer than ten. The genes are TRBV7-2 and TRBJ2-7; D possibly uses TRBD1 or TRBD2 (5 bases each). The length of the CDR3 is 14 residues. V dropped 7 bases and J dropped 3 bases, with 16 bases sitting between them. CDR1 is SGHTA, CDR2 FQGNSA, per germline. The CDR3: CASTLSGRSYEQYF. CDR3 sequence (DNA): TGTGCCAGCACATTATCGGGACGTAGCTACGAGCAGTACTTC. Variable domain in full (rest from reference TRBV7-2 and TRBJ2-7): GAGVSQSPSNKVTEKGKDVELRCDPISGHTALYWYRQSLGQGLEFLIYFQGNSAPDKSGLPSDRFSAERTGGSVSTLTIQRTQQEDSAVYLCASTLSGRSYEQYFGPGTRLTVT.

CDR3 sequence (DNA): TGTGCCAGCAGTTACTCGGCAGGGCTAGCGGGAGGGTTGGATACGCAGTATTTT. This sequence encodes CASSYSAGLAGGLDTQYF. The chain joins TRBV6-5 to TRBJ2-3; 12 positions agree with TRBD2. Trimming took 0 bases from V and 6 from J; bases not matched to a gene: 10. The CDR3 sequence is 18 residues long. Germline assignment: CDR1 MNHEY and CDR2 SVGAGI.

The J gene is TRBJ2-1, the V gene TRBV15; 10 nucleotides line up with TRBD1. This CDR3 has 17 residues. With 0 bases clipped from V and 5 bases from J, the junction kept 7 bases outside the gene matches. CDR1 is LNHNV, CDR2 YYDKDF, per germline (reference sequence). In DNA form, the CDR3 reads TGTGCCACCAGCAGAGATAGGACAGGGGGGTGGAACAATGAGCAGTTCTTC. This encodes CATSRDRTGGWNNEQFF.

The table lists this clonotype with a few counts. The CDR3 loop is CSARPGLAVVGQYF. The CDR3, as DNA: TGCAGTGCTAGGCCGGGACTAGCGGTAGTTGGGCAGTACTTC. This chain connects TRBV20-1 to TRBJ2-7, with 11 bases matching TRBD2. The CDR3 totals 14 residues. Germline assignment: CDR1 DFQATT and CDR2 SNEGSKA (reference sequence). Trimming cost V 3 bases and J 9 bases; bases outside gene matches: 10.